This TCR beta chain was found in a study of technical replicates of blood from a handful of donors. The V and J ends lost 1 base and 7 bases, in that order; junction bases with no gene match: 9. CDR1 and CDR2 from the germline V gene are SGHRS and YFSETQ. The CDR3 is made up of 16 amino acids. Method: immunoSEQ multiplex PCR; TCRdb's copy keeps in-frame clones and lacks some. The table records around 72,000 clones, 75% to 95% of them present only once. The chain is built from TRBV5-1 and TRBJ2-1; TRBD2 agrees at 9 bases. The sequenced material came from T cells isolated from PBMCs. This sequence was found in a human donor in good health. Some clones in this sample may be carry-over from other donors' samples. The CDR3 DNA follows: TGCGCCAGCAGCTTGAGTGGCAGGACTAGCGATAATGAGCAGTTCTTC. Translating gives CASSLSGRTSDNEQFF.